This paragraph covers one T cell receptor beta chain sequence. Its antigen is currently unknown. This CDR3 region has 14 residues. J lost 8 bases, V lost 4 bases, and 5 bases had no gene match. The germline V gene encodes CDR1 LGHDT and CDR2 YNNKEL (reference sequence). TCRdb analysed the 5' RACE reads with MiXCR anew, one entry per CDR3 protein. This sample has about 730,000 distinct CDR3 sequences, with 20% to 25% found just once. The data belong to a study of identical twins. Findings of the study overall: Insertions were fewer in abundant cord blood beta clonotypes, whereas memory repertoires showed none of this pattern.

The sample was also reused in another study, on T cells expressing NK-cell markers.

The clonotype was recovered from a woman between 18 and 30 years old in good health. Sequencing used PBMCs. The chain combines TRBV3-1 with TRBJ2-4; 10 bases align to TRBD1. The CDR3 nucleotides read TGTGCCAGCAGCCGACAGGGGGCCGAGGACATTCAGTACTTC. It codes for CASSRQGAEDIQYF.